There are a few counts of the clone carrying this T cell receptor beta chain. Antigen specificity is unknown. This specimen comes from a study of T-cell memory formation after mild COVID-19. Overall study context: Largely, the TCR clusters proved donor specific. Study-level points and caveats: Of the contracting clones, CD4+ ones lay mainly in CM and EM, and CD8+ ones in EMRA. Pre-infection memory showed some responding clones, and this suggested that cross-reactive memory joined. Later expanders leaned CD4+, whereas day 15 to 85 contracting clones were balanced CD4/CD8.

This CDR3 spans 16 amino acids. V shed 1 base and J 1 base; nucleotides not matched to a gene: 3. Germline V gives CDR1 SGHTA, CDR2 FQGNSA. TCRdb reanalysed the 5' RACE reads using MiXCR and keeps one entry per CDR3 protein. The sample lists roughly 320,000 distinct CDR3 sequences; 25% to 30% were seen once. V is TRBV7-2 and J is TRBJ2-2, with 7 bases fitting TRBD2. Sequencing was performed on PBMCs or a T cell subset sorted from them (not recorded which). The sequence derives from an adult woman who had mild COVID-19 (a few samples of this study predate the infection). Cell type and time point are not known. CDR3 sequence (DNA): TGTGCCAGCAGCTTAGTTCCGGGAGGGAACACCGGGGAGCTGTTTTTT. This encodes CASSLVPGGNTGELFF.